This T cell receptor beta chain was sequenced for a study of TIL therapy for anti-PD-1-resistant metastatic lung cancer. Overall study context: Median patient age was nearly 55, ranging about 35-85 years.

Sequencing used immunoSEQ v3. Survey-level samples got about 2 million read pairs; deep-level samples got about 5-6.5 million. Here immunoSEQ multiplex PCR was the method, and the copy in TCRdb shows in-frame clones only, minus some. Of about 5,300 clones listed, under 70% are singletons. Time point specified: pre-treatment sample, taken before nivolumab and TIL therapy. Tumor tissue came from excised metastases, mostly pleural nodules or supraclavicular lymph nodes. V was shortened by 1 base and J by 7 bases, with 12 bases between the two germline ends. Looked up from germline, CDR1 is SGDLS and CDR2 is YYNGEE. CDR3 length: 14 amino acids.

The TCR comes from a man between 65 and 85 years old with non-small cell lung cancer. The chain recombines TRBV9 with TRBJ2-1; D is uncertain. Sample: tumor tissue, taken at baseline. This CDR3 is CASSVFGPSNEQFF. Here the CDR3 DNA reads TGTGCCAGCAGCGTATTCGGCCCCAGTAATGAGCAGTTCTTC.